One T cell receptor beta chain is described in this entry. The antigen remains unidentified. V was shortened by 1 base and J by 11 bases, with 9 bases between the two germline ends. Germline V gene data show CDR1 as SNHLY and CDR2 as FYNNEI. This CDR3 is 12 amino acids long. Quantitative molecular-barcoded 5'-RACE generated the TCR beta libraries. TCRdb passed the 5' RACE reads through MiXCR, listing each CDR3 protein once. The repertoire consists of fewer than 500,000 distinct CDR3 sequences, with about 22% occurring once and the leading ten covering roughly a sixth. These data originate in a study of CD8 T cells in ankylosing spondylitis. Study-level results: Apparently characteristic of ankylosing spondylitis blood was a TCR beta motif (about eight highly homologous variants). Existing reports had already noted some motif variants in reactive arthritis synovial fluid and blood. Disease-linked clones were found to be CD8+ and relatively rare in peripheral blood. Matched synovial fluid from ankylosing spondylitis patients was reported to be enriched for disease-linked clones.

The sequence derives from a male donor with ankylosing spondylitis. The genes are TRBV2 and TRBJ1-5; D gene ambiguous. Sequenced material: blood, either unsorted or a sorted T cell fraction (not recorded which). As DNA, the CDR3 is TGTGCCAGCAGTGAAGACCACCCGACCCAGCATTTT. It codes for CASSEDHPTQHF.